The text below deals with one TCR beta chain. The target antigen is unknown. These data are taken from a study of long-term antiretroviral therapy in people with HIV. Study-wide background: It was about a decade before the 2015 immediate-ART recommendation that the earliest samples were taken.

Germline CDR1 SQVTM, CDR2 ANQGSEA. V was pared by 4 bases and J by 2 bases, with 11 bases between. This CDR3 spans 14 amino acids. Findings and caveats of the study: Adherence to ART, viral resistance and therapy changes lacked any data. HIV repertoires covered narrower CDR3 length ranges than controls did.

Runs used v3.0 of the immunoSEQ assay and were done at survey level. Per-sample sequencing targets were roughly 40,000-55,000 T-cell genomes. Sequencing used immunoSEQ multiplex PCR; TCRdb keeps in-frame clones, though not all of them. The data contain about 20,000 clones, 75% to 90% of them singletons. The J gene is TRBJ2-2, the V gene TRBV29-1, with D possibly being TRBD2 (6 bases). Sequences were derived from unsorted PBMCs, sampled 1.2 years after starting antiretroviral therapy. The clonotype originates from a woman aged 40 to 50 with HIV. Written as DNA, the CDR3 is TGCAGCGTTGGGAGGGTGGAAAACACCGGGGAGCTGTTTTTT. The encoded protein is CSVGRVENTGELFF.